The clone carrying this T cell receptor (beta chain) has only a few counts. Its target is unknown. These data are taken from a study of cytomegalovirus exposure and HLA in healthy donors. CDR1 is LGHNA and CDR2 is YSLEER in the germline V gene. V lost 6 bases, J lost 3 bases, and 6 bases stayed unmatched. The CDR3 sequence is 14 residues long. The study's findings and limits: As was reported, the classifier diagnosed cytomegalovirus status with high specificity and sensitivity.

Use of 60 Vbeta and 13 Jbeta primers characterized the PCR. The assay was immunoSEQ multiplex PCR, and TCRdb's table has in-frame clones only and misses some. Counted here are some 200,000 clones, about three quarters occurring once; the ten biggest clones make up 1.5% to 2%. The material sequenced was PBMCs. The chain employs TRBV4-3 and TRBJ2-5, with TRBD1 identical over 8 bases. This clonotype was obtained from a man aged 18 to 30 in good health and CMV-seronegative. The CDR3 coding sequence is TGCGCCAGCAGTGTTGACAGGGGAGAAGAGACCCAGTACTTC. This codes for CASSVDRGEETQYF.